The entry below gives a single TCR beta chain sequence along with its context. This sample is drawn from a study of blood T cell repertoires in COVID-19. Sequenced by immunoSEQ multiplex PCR; TCRdb stores in-frame clones only, minus some. Altogether roughly 90,000 clones are present, about 77% being singletons, with the ten largest covering roughly 15%. The CDR3 contains 14 residues. CDR1 and CDR2 (germline): SGHRS, YFSETQ. Trimming removed 0 bases from V and 2 bases from J, with 6 bases in between. The sequencing input was peripheral blood. The chain has TRBV5-1 and TRBJ2-1; D possibly corresponds to TRBD1 (6 bases). The TCR comes from a human donor in a cohort sampled during active COVID-19. The CDR3 bases are TGCGCCAGCAGCTTGGACAGGGCCTACAATGAGCAGTTCTTC. This translates into CASSLDRAYNEQFF.